Sequencing of this T cell receptor beta chain was carried out in a study of T cell responses to AZD1222 COVID-19 vaccine. General study findings and limits: Baseline testing showed seropositivity in only five or six AZD1222 recipients.

The germline gives CDR1 ENHRY, CDR2 SYGVKD. Trimming took 0 bases from V and 7 from J, leaving 10 bases between them. The CDR3 contains 15 residues. The data were produced by immunoSEQ multiplex PCR, yet TCRdb's version contains in-frame clones alone and is incomplete. The data hold about 160,000 clones, with 94% observed a single time. As concerns this clone: Its specificity is not known.

This TCR was sampled from an adult in good health. The chain combines TRBV10-3 with TRBJ1-6; D possibly corresponds to TRBD1 (5 bases). The source was peripheral blood, collected on day 0 of AZD1222 vaccination. The CDR3 loop reads CAISESAGLNSPLHF. The DNA for the CDR3 is TGTGCCATCAGTGAGTCGGCAGGGCTAAATTCACCCCTCCACTTT.